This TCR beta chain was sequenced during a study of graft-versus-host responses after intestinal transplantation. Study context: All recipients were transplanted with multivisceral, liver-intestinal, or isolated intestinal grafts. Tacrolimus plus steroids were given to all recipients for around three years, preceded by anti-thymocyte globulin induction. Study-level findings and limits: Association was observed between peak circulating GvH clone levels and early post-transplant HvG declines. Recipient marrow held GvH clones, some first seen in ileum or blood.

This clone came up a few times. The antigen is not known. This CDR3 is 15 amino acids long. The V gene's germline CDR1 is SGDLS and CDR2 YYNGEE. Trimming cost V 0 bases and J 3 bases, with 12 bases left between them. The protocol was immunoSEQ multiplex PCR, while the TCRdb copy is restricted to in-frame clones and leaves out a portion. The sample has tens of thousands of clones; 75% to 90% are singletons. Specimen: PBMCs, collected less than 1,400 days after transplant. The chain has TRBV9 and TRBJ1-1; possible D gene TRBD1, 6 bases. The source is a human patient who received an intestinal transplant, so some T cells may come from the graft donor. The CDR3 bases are TGTGCCAGCAGCGTAGAGGGGGATGGCGACACTGAAGCTTTCTTT. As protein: CASSVEGDGDTEAFF.